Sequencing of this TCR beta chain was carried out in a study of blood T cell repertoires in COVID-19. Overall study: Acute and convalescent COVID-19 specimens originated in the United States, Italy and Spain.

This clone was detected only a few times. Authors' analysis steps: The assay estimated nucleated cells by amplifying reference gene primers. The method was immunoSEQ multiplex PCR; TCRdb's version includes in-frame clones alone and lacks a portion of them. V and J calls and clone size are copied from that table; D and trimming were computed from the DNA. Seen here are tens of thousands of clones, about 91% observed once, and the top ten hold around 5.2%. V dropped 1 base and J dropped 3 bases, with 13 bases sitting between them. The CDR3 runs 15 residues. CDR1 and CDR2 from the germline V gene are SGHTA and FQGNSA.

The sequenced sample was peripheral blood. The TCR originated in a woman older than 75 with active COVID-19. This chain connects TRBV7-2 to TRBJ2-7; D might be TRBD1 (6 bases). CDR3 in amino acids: CASSLEVGRGYEQYF. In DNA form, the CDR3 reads TGTGCCAGCAGCTTAGAAGTAGGCAGGGGCTACGAGCAGTACTTC.